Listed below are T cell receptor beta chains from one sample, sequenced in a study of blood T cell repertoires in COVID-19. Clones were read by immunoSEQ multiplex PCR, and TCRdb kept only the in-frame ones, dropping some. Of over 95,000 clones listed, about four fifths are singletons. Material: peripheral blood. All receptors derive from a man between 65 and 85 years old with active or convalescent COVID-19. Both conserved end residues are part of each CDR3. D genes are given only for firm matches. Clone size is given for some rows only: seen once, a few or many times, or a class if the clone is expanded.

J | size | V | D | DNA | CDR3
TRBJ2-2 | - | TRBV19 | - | TGTGCCAGTAGTAACCCCCCCATAACAACCGGGGAGCTGTTTTTT | CASSNPPITTGELFF
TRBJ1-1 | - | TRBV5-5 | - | TGTGCCAGCAGCTTGGTCAGGGATATCACTGAAGCTTTCTTT | CASSLVRDITEAFF
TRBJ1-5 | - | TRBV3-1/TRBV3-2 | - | TGTGCCAGCAGCCAAGCCGCGGACAATCAGCCCCAGCATTTT | CASSQAADNQPQHF
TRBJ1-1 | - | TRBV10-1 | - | TGCGCCAGCAGTGAAAAAAAGGGGAGGGGAGCTTTCTTT | CASSEKKGRGAFF
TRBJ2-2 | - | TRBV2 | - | TGTGCCAGCAGTATATCCTCGACAGTTGCCGGGGAGCTGTTTTTT | CASSISSTVAGELFF
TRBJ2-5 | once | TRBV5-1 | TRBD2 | TGCGCCAGCAGCCCCCTACTAGCGGGGGCCCAAGAGACCCAGTACTTC | CASSPLLAGAQETQYF
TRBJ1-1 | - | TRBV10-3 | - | TGTGCCATCAGCCGGGAGGGCGTCGGAGCTTTCTTT | CAISREGVGAFF
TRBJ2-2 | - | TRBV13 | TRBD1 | TGTGCCAGCAGCGAACACAGGACAGGGAGAATTAAGAACACCGGGGAGCTGTTTTTT | CASSEHRTGRIKNTGELFF
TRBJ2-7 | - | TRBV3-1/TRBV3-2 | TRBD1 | TGTGCCAGCAGCCGGACAGGGGGAACCTCCTACGAGCAGTACTTC | CASSRTGGTSYEQYF
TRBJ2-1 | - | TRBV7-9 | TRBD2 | TGTGCCAGCAGCCGGACTAGCGGGGGGGTCAGCTCCTACAATGAGCAGTTCTTC | CASSRTSGGVSSYNEQFF
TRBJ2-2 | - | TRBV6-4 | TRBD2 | TGTGCCAGCTCGAGCGGGGGGGAGAACACCGGGGAGCTGTTTTTT | CASSSGGENTGELFF
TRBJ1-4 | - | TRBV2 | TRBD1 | TGTGCCAGCAGTGCGGTCACAGGGGCTAGTGAAAAACTGTTTTTT | CASSAVTGASEKLFF
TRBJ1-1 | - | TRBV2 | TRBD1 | TGTGCCAGCAGACGACAGGGGGCTGGCACTGAAGCTTTCTTT | CASRRQGAGTEAFF
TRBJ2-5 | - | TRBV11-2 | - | TGTGCCAGCAGCTTAGTACCGACGGGATATCAGGAGACCCAGTACTTC | CASSLVPTGYQETQYF
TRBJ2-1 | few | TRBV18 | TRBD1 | TGTGCCAGCTCACCGCCGGGACAGGGTTATAATGAGCAGTTCTTC | CASSPPGQGYNEQFF
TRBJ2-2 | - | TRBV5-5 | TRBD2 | TGTGCCAGCAGCTGGGAGGGAAGGTGGAACACCGGGGAGCTGTTTTTT | CASSWEGRWNTGELFF
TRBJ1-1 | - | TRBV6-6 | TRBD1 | TGTGCCAGCAGTCCATCGGGACAGGGGAACACTGAAGCTTTCTTT | CASSPSGQGNTEAFF
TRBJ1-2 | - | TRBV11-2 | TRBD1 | TGTGCCAGCAGCCCCGTGGGGCAGGGGGTTTATGGCTACACCTTC | CASSPVGQGVYGYTF
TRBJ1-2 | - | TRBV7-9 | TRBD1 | TGTGCCAGCAGCTTAGCGGGGACAGGGGGCCCCTATGGCTACACCTTC | CASSLAGTGGPYGYTF
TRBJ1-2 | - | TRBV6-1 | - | TGTGCCAGCAGTGAAGGTGGCAGGGGCCTCTATGGCTACACCTTC | CASSEGGRGLYGYTF
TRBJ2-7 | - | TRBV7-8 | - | TGTGCCAGCGCCCCGGGGGTTTCCTACGAGCAGTACTTC | CASAPGVSYEQYF
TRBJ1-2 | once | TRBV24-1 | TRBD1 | TGTGCCACCAGTGATTTTAGAGGGACAGGGTCCAACTATGGCTACACCTTC | CATSDFRGTGSNYGYTF
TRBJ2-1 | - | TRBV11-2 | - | TGTGCCAGCAGCTTAGTTGTTGGTGGGTCGGGTTTCAATGAGCAGTTCTTC | CASSLVVGGSGFNEQFF
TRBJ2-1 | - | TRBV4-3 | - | TGCGCCAGCAGCCAAAACCAGGGGTCCTACAATGAGCAGTTCTTC | CASSQNQGSYNEQFF
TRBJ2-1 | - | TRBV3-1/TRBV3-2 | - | TGTGCCAGCAGCCAAGAGTGGGGGGCCTACAATGAGCAGTTCTTC | CASSQEWGAYNEQFF
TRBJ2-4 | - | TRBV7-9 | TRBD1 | TGTGCCAGCAGCCAGACAGGGGATGGCAAAAACATTCAGTACTTC | CASSQTGDGKNIQYF
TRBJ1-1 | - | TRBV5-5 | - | TGTGCCAGCAGCTTGGTCGCCGGAGCACACACTGAAGCTTTCTTT | CASSLVAGAHTEAFF
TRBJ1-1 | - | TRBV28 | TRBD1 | TGTGCCAGCAGTCCTTCAAGACAGGGGAGGAGGGGGACTGAAGCTTTCTTT | CASSPSRQGRRGTEAFF
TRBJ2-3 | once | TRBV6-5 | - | TGTGCCAGCGGTAGGGGCCCCACAGATACGCAGTATTTT | CASGRGPTDTQYF
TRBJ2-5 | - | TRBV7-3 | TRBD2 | TGTGCCAGCAGCAAAACTGGACTAGCTAGCGAGACCCAGTACTTC | CASSKTGLASETQYF
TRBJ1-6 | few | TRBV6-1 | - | TGTGCCAGCAGTGAAGGAGGAAACGGTTCACCCCTCCACTTT | CASSEGGNGSPLHF
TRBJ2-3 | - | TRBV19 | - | TGTGCCAGTACATGGGCGGGGCTCAGCACAGATACGCAGTATTTT | CASTWAGLSTDTQYF
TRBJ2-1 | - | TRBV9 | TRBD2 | TGTGCCAGCAGTAGCGGGGGCCTTTCCTACAATGAGCAGTTCTTC | CASSSGGLSYNEQFF